This T cell receptor (beta chain) was found in a study of blood T cell repertoires in COVID-19. Study at large: The United States, Italy and Spain were the sources of the acute and convalescent COVID-19 samples. Sources were T cells, B-cell-depleted T cells, or PBMCs; the material itself was cDNA or gDNA.

Losses at the gene ends were 6 bases for V and 3 bases for J; bases not matched to a gene: 13. The CDR3 consists of 16 residues. The germline gives CDR1 MDHEN, CDR2 SYDVKM. In the study's own analysis: Amplified reference gene primers provided the basis for estimating nucleated cell counts. Sequenced by immunoSEQ multiplex PCR; TCRdb stores in-frame clones only, minus some. Clonal size and the V and J genes are those of that table, whereas D and trimming came from the DNA. The sample carries about 160,000 clones, around 90% recorded once. The specimen was peripheral blood. This TCR was sampled from a woman aged 55-75 years who had recovered from COVID-19. The genes are TRBV28 and TRBJ1-2, with 7 bases identical to TRBD1. CDR3 nucleotides: TGTGCCAGCAGACTGAACCTCGGACAGGACCACTATGGCTACACCTTC. Amino acids: CASRLNLGQDHYGYTF.